The clone carrying this T cell receptor (beta chain) appeared a few times. The CDR3 loop spans 13 amino acids. J lost 5 bases, V lost 2 bases, and 3 bases had no gene match. The V gene's germline CDR1 is GTSNPN and CDR2 SVGIG (reference sequence). These data come from a study of T-cell reconstitution after alpha-beta-depleted transplantation in children. Construction of the TCRbeta library involved unique molecular identifiers. MiXCR, applied by TCRdb to the PCR reads, yields one record per CDR3 protein. Among around 530,000 distinct CDR3 sequences listed, around a third were seen once. The TCR comes from a human donor who donated a stem cell graft to a child with aplastic anemia. V and J are TRBV30 and TRBJ2-5; 9 nucleotides line up with TRBD1. Here the sequenced sample was PBMCs from the stem cell graft donor, taken from the stem cell graft. The CDR3 loop is CAWSNRGRETQYF. In DNA form, the CDR3 reads TGTGCCTGGAGTAACAGGGGGCGGGAGACCCAGTACTTC.